This passage covers 24 T cell receptor beta chains from one sample sequenced in a study of OX40 agonist ivuxolimab in advanced cancers. Here immunoSEQ multiplex PCR was the method, and the copy in TCRdb shows in-frame clones only, minus some. This sample has 35,000 to 40,000 clones; approximately 87% occur once, and the top ten carry approximately 32%. The starting material was CD4+ or CD8+ T cells sorted from blood, obtained in a trial of the OX40 agonist ivuxolimab. These receptor sequences come from an adult with an advanced solid tumor such as melanoma, head and neck, liver or kidney cancer.

The genes are TRBV27 and TRBJ1-2, with D tentatively TRBD1 (5 bases). The V and J ends lost 3 bases and 4 bases respectively, with 12 bases between them. The germline V gene has CDR1 MNHEY and CDR2 SMNVEV (reference sequence). CDR3 length: 14 amino acids. CDR3 in DNA: TGTGCCAGCAGTTTCATCGGGGCAGGCTATGGCTACACCTTC. Encoded protein: CASSFIGAGYGYTF.

The rearrangement joins TRBV4-2 to TRBJ2-7; 7 bases line up with TRBD2. The germline gives CDR1 LGHNA, CDR2 YNFKEQ. After removal of 4 bases from V and 0 bases from J, the junction contained 6 bases not matched to a gene. This CDR3 region has 15 residues. The CDR3 reads CASSLSQRDSYEQYF. In DNA form, the CDR3 reads TGTGCCAGCAGCCTCTCTCAGCGGGACTCCTACGAGCAGTACTTC.

The chain employs TRBV13 and TRBJ2-2, with TRBD1 as a possible D gene (5 bases). The germline CDR1 and CDR2 sequences are PRHDT and FYEKMQ (reference sequence). Trimming cost V 11 bases and J 3 bases, with 19 bases left between them. This CDR3 has 15 residues. In DNA, the CDR3 is TGTGCCGGCTCGTGGAAAGGGGCGCACACCGGGGAGCTGTTTTTT. The encoded protein is CAGSWKGAHTGELFF.

This clone was found a few times. The chain links TRBV6-4 to TRBJ1-1; TRBD1 aligns across 7 bases. In germline, CDR1 is MRHNA, CDR2 SNTAGT. The CDR3 contains 19 residues. Trimming at V came to 5 bases and at J to 1 base, leaving 19 bases not matched to a gene. CDR3 in amino acids: CASSCTPGTEINKNTEAFF. The CDR3 DNA follows: TGTGCCAGCAGTTGTACTCCCGGGACAGAAATAAACAAGAACACTGAAGCTTTCTTT.

The CDR3 DNA is TGTGCCAGCAGCGCCTGGGACCCGACTAGCGGGGTTACCACAGATACGCAGTATTTT. Translating gives CASSAWDPTSGVTTDTQYF. This chain uses TRBV9 with TRBJ2-3; 11 bases agree with TRBD2. Germline V gene lookup returns CDR1 SGDLS and CDR2 YYNGEE. The CDR3 has 19 amino acids. V dropped 3 bases and J dropped 2; count of bases not matched to a gene: 14.

This rearrangement joins TRBV5-1 to TRBJ2-7, with a possible D match to TRBD2 (6 bases). Germline V gene sequence: CDR1 SGHRS, CDR2 YFSETQ. CDR3 length equals 13 residues. V was trimmed by 1 base and J by 7 bases, leaving 12 bases between them. In nucleotides, the CDR3 is TGCGCCAGCAGCTTGATTCGTAGCGGTGAGCAGTACTTC. It specifies CASSLIRSGEQYF.

The V gene is TRBV28, the J gene TRBJ2-7; 11 nucleotides align to TRBD2. The J segment lost 5 bases and the V segment lost 6 bases, leaving 6 bases of the junction unmatched. Germline-derived CDR1 and CDR2 are MDHEN and SYDVKM. The CDR3 totals 14 residues. The CDR3 coding sequence is TGTGCCAGCAGACCGACTAGCGGGGAGGACGAGCAGTACTTC. Residues: CASRPTSGEDEQYF.

The chain recombines TRBV4-2 with TRBJ1-1, with unresolved D. CDR1 is LGHNA, CDR2 YNFKEQ, per germline. The CDR3 runs to 15 residues. V was cut by 4 bases and J by 6 bases, with 18 bases left in between. The CDR3 DNA sequence: TGTGCCAGCAGCCCCACCGAGACCGAAACGGCTGAAGCTTTCTTT. It specifies CASSPTETETAEAFF.

For the CDR3, the DNA is TGTGCCAGCAGCAACCGGGGAAGGACTCAGGAGACCCAGTACTTC. This encodes CASSNRGRTQETQYF. The rearrangement joins TRBV6-1 to TRBJ2-5; a possible D gene is TRBD2 (5 bases). Looked up from germline, CDR1 is MNHNS and CDR2 is SASEGT. This CDR3 is built from 15 residues. V gave up 6 bases and J gave up 5 bases, with 19 bases separating them.

The chain is built from TRBV29-1 and TRBJ2-1; 8 bases are shared with TRBD2. CDR1 and CDR2 (germline): SQVTM, ANQGSEA. The J segment lost 9 bases and the V segment lost 7 bases, leaving 8 bases of the junction unmatched. The CDR3 has 12 amino acids. CDR3 amino acids: CSESGSFSEQFF. CDR3 nucleotide sequence: TGCAGCGAGAGCGGGAGTTTCTCTGAGCAGTTCTTC.

The genes are TRBV9 and TRBJ1-6; D possibly corresponds to TRBD1 (5 bases). From germline, CDR1 is SGDLS and CDR2 YYNGEE. Trimming left V 3 bases short and J 0 bases short, with 10 bases between. This CDR3 comprises 16 residues. This CDR3 reads CASSAGGVSYNSPLHF. The CDR3 DNA is TGTGCCAGCAGCGCGGGGGGGGTCTCCTATAATTCACCCCTCCACTTT.

The CDR3 reads CASGPNTGELFF. Here the CDR3 DNA reads TGCGCCAGCGGCCCGAACACCGGGGAGCTGTTTTTT. The chain is built from TRBV10-1 and TRBJ2-2; no clear D. The CDR3 consists of 12 residues. Germline V CDR1 and CDR2: WNHNN, SYGVQD (reference sequence). Trimming cost V 8 bases and J 0 bases, with 4 bases left between them.

The chain is built from TRBV9 and TRBJ1-1; D remains unclear. The germline CDR1 and CDR2 sequences are SGDLS and YYNGEE. The CDR3 runs to 13 residues. V shed 1 base and J shed 3 bases, with 7 bases lying between them. The DNA of the CDR3 is TGTGCCAGCAGCGTACCCGGGGACACTGAAGCTTTCTTT. It encodes CASSVPGDTEAFF.

The V gene is TRBV7-3, the J gene TRBJ1-5, with 8 bases aligning to TRBD1. Germline CDR1 SGHTA, CDR2 FQGTGA. The CDR3 sequence is 13 residues long. Germline trimming cut 3 bases from V and 7 bases from J; bases unmatched to any gene: 2. The CDR3 spells CASSLDREQPQHF. CDR3 DNA sequence: TGTGCCAGCAGCTTGGACAGGGAACAGCCCCAGCATTTT.

The gene calls are TRBV20-1 and TRBJ2-1; D not resolved. This CDR3 is 11 amino acids long. V lost 3 bases, J lost 10 bases, and 10 bases lay in between. From germline, CDR1 is DFQATT and CDR2 SNEGSKA (reference sequence). The CDR3 nucleotides are TGCAGTGCTAGGGGCCCTGGGGAGCAGTTCTTC. Residues: CSARGPGEQFF.

This chain links TRBV5-1 with TRBJ2-3; tentative D call: TRBD1 (6 bases). The CDR3 sequence is 15 residues long. Germline loops: CDR1 SGHRS, CDR2 YFSETQ. V was trimmed by 2 bases and J by 0 bases, leaving 10 bases between them. The CDR3 nucleotides are TGCGCCAGCAGCTTACAGGGCCTTAGCACAGATACGCAGTATTTT. It codes for CASSLQGLSTDTQYF. Looking up the rest from reference TRBV5-1 and TRBJ2-3 gives the full variable domain: KAGVTQTPRYLIKTRGQQVTLSCSPISGHRSVSWYQQTPGQGLQFLFEYFSETQRNKGNFPGRFSGRQFSNSRSEMNVSTLELGDSALYLCASSLQGLSTDTQYFGPGTRLTVL.

This chain links TRBV2 with TRBJ1-5, with 10 nucleotides matching TRBD1. CDR1 and CDR2 from the germline V gene are SNHLY and FYNNEI. The trim removed 6 bases at V and 7 bases at J, leaving 3 bases unmatched. The CDR3 covers 13 residues. CDR3 protein: CASRGQGGQPQHF. The CDR3 DNA follows: TGTGCCAGCAGAGGACAGGGGGGCCAGCCCCAGCATTTT. Combining the CDR3 with reference TRBV2 and TRBJ1-5 gives the whole variable domain EPEVTQTPSHQVTQMGQEVILRCVPISNHLYFYWYRQILGQKVEFLVSFYNNEISEKSEIFDDQFSVERPDGSNFTLKIRSTKLEDSAMYFCASRGQGGQPQHFGDGTRLSIL.

This chain connects TRBV9 to TRBJ2-5, with 7 bases aligning to TRBD2. Germline CDR1 is SGDLS and CDR2 is YYNGEE. Trimming at V came to 4 bases and at J to 3 bases, leaving 6 bases not matched to a gene. There are 14 residues in the CDR3. This CDR3 is CASSIAGGEETQYF. The CDR3, as DNA: TGTGCCAGCAGCATTGCTGGGGGGGAAGAGACCCAGTACTTC.

The chain couples TRBV4-2 to TRBJ2-1; tentative D call: TRBD1 (6 bases). The germline V gene has CDR1 LGHNA and CDR2 YNFKEQ. This CDR3 spans 15 amino acids. V was clipped by 0 bases and J by 15 bases, with 21 bases between them. The CDR3 DNA reads as TGTGCCAGCAGCCAAGATTATCCACGACAGGATTCGTGGTTCTTC. It is translated as CASSQDYPRQDSWFF.

Concerning this clone itself: This sample includes further DNA sequences coding for the same CDR3. V is TRBV5-4 and J is TRBJ2-3; no clear D. The length of the CDR3 is 12 residues. CDR1 and CDR2 (germline): SGHNT, YYREEE (reference sequence). The V end was cut by 2 bases, the J end by 2 bases, with 3 bases between. CDR3 protein: CASSFSTDTQYF. CDR3 DNA: TGTGCCAGCAGCTTCTCCACAGATACGCAGTATTTT.

This chain joins TRBV9 and TRBJ2-2; 7 bases align to TRBD1. The CDR3 has 15 residues. V gave up 3 bases and J gave up 4 bases; unmatched junction bases: 6. CDR1 and CDR2 (germline): SGDLS, YYNGEE. CDR3 residues: CASSGKGARTGELFF. CDR3 DNA: TGTGCCAGCAGCGGAAAGGGGGCGCGCACCGGGGAGCTGTTTTTT.

This clone was observed once. This rearrangement joins TRBV7-5 to TRBJ2-3; the table's D call, TRBD1, was not checked against the DNA. TRBV7-5 represents a pseudogene. The CDR3 contains 14 residues. The CDR3 sequence: CVRSLDRGTDTQYF. In DNA, the CDR3 is TGTGTCAGAAGCTTAGACAGGGGAACAGATACGCAGTATTTT.

The CDR3: CASSFGHVETQYF. The CDR3 region has the DNA TGTGCCAGCAGCTTCGGACACGTAGAGACCCAGTACTTC. This sequence joins TRBV5-6 and TRBJ2-5; the D gene is possibly TRBD1 (5 bases). Trimming removed 2 bases from V and 4 bases from J, with 9 bases in between. This CDR3 has 13 amino acids. Germline V lookup: CDR1 SGHDT, CDR2 YYEEEE.

The chain joins TRBV5-4 to TRBJ2-5; D perhaps matches TRBD1 (5 bases). The DNA end lines up better with TRBJ2-7; the J call may be wrong. Germline-derived CDR1 and CDR2 are SGHNT and YYREEE (reference sequence). The CDR3 runs 14 residues. The CDR3 nucleotides are TGTGCCAGCAGCTTGGTAGACAGCCCCCACGAGCAGTACTTC. It codes for CASSLVDSPHEQYF.